The next 22 T cell receptor beta chains were all read from a single sample in a study of cytomegalovirus exposure and HLA in healthy donors. It was with 60 Vbeta and 13 Jbeta primers that the PCR ran. Sequenced by immunoSEQ multiplex PCR; TCRdb stores in-frame clones only, minus some. Among roughly 100,000 clones listed, roughly 74% were seen once. Sequenced input: PBMCs. These receptors originate from a woman in her 40s in good health and CMV-seronegative.

The CDR3 loop is CASSHGGTGRYNSPLHF. In nucleotides, the CDR3 is TGTGCCAGCAGCCACGGGGGTACAGGTCGTTATAATTCACCCCTCCACTTT. The chain combines TRBV7-2 with TRBJ1-6; tentative D call: TRBD1 (5 bases). The V and J ends lost 5 bases and 4 bases respectively, with 18 bases between them. The germline CDR1 and CDR2 sequences are SGHTA and FQGNSA. The CDR3 contains 17 residues.

J is TRBJ2-1 and V is TRBV7-6, with TRBD2 as a possible D gene (6 bases). V was shortened by 5 bases and J by 5 bases, with 10 bases between the two germline ends. The CDR3 contains 13 residues. Germline V gene data show CDR1 as SGHVS and CDR2 as FNYEAQ. The CDR3 DNA reads TGTGCCAGCAGCAGGGACTTGAACAATGAGCAGTTCTTC. This codes for CASSRDLNNEQFF.

This rearrangement joins TRBV9 to TRBJ2-5, with TRBD2 matching over 8 bases. J was trimmed by 5 bases and V by 6 bases; bases with no gene match: 9. Germline CDR1 SGDLS, CDR2 YYNGEE. This CDR3 comprises 14 residues. The DNA of the CDR3 is TGTGCCAGCACGCGGGAGGTATTGGGTGAGACCCAGTACTTC. Translated, it gives CASTREVLGETQYF.

This clone turned up a few times. This sequence joins TRBV13 and TRBJ2-5; unclear D gene. The CDR3 is 14 residues long. CDR1 and CDR2 from the germline V gene are PRHDT and FYEKMQ (reference sequence). Trimming removed 5 bases from V and 0 bases from J, with 10 bases in between. The chain's CDR3 is CASSPQQYQETQYF. CDR3 nucleotide sequence: TGTGCCAGCAGCCCACAGCAATACCAAGAGACCCAGTACTTC.

There are a few counts of this clone. CDR3 amino acids: CAGTSGAGNTIYF. The CDR3 nucleotides are TGTGCCGGGACCTCGGGGGCTGGAAACACCATATATTTT. This chain connects TRBV30 to TRBJ1-3; D perhaps matches TRBD1 (5 bases). The CDR3 extends over 13 amino acids. V was pared by 8 bases and J by 2 bases, with 13 bases between. CDR1 and CDR2 (germline): GTSNPN, SVGIG (reference sequence). The variable domain in full, completed from reference TRBV30 and TRBJ1-3, reads SQTIHQWPATLVQPVGSPLSLECTVEGTSNPNLYWYRQAAGRGLQLLFYSVGIGQISSEVPQNLSASRPQDRQFILSSKKLLLSDSGFYLCAGTSGAGNTIYFGEGSWLTVV.

This clone was counted once. The V gene is TRBV4-1, the J gene TRBJ1-1, with D uncertain. V was clipped by 1 base and J by 1 base, with 13 bases between them. From germline, CDR1 is MGHRA and CDR2 YSYEKL. CDR3 size: 16 residues. CDR3 nucleotide sequence: TGCGCCAGCAGCCAAGTCGAAGGATCGGGGAACACTGAAGCTTTCTTT. Translation: CASSQVEGSGNTEAFF.

The chain uses TRBV30 and TRBJ2-5, with D possibly being TRBD1 (6 bases). From germline, CDR1 is GTSNPN and CDR2 SVGIG (reference sequence). Trimming removed 7 bases at V and 0 bases at J, with 9 bases between. The CDR3 runs to 12 residues. The CDR3 here is CASDRYQETQYF. CDR3 nucleotides: TGTGCCTCCGACAGGTACCAAGAGACCCAGTACTTC.

The chain has TRBV6-5 and TRBJ2-2; possibly TRBD1 for D (7 bases). CDR3 length: 15 amino acids. V gave up 0 bases and J gave up 6 bases, with 11 bases separating them. From germline, CDR1 is MNHEY and CDR2 SVGAGI. The CDR3 nucleotides are TGTGCCAGCAGTTACTCGGGCAGGGGGGCCGGGGAGCTGTTTTTT. As protein: CASSYSGRGAGELFF.

This chain uses TRBV7-9 with TRBJ2-7; 8 nucleotides match TRBD1. V shed 4 bases, J shed 2 bases, and the junction held 7 bases outside the gene matches. The germline V gene encodes CDR1 SEHNR and CDR2 FQNEAQ (reference sequence). The CDR3 has 15 residues. CDR3 coding DNA: TGTGCCAGCAGCTACGGGGACAGGAAGACCTACGAGCAGTACTTC. Its translation: CASSYGDRKTYEQYF.

The chain carries TRBV28 and TRBJ2-2, with TRBD1 matching 8 bases. In germline, CDR1 is MDHEN, CDR2 SYDVKM. With 6 bases clipped from V and 1 base from J, the junction kept 1 base outside the gene matches. The CDR3 spans 14 residues. DNA of the CDR3: TGTGCCAGCAGAGGGACAGGGAACACCGGGGAGCTGTTTTTT. Encoded protein: CASRGTGNTGELFF.

The chain carries TRBV6-1 and TRBJ2-2; 7 bases are shared with TRBD1. With 4 bases clipped from V and 6 bases from J, the junction kept 2 bases outside the gene matches. Germline CDR1 is MNHNS and CDR2 is SASEGT. This CDR3 comprises 13 residues. CDR3 sequence (DNA): TGTGCCAGCAGTGGCGGACAGGCCGGGGAGCTGTTTTTT. The encoded protein is CASSGGQAGELFF.

The CDR3: CASSAYGGDTQYF. The CDR3 nucleotides are TGTGCCAGCAGCGCGTATGGGGGGGATACGCAGTATTTT. The chain is built from TRBV11-3 and TRBJ2-3, with D possibly TRBD2 on 6 matching bases. The V end lost 5 bases, the J end lost 6 bases, and 12 bases lay between the germline ends. The CDR3 is made up of 13 amino acids. CDR1 and CDR2 from the germline V gene are SGHNT and YENEEA.

The chain joins TRBV30 to TRBJ2-2; the D gene is possibly TRBD1 (5 bases). The CDR3 extends over 15 amino acids. From germline, CDR1 is GTSNPN and CDR2 SVGIG (reference sequence). V shed 5 bases and J shed 0 bases, with 13 bases lying between them. CDR3 amino acids: CAWGNRPANTGELFF. CDR3 coding DNA: TGTGCCTGGGGGAACAGGCCTGCGAACACCGGGGAGCTGTTTTTT.

CDR3 nucleotides: TGTGCCAGCAGCTCGCCGGACAGGGGGCGGGGCTACACCTTC. This codes for CASSSPDRGRGYTF. The chain employs TRBV5-6 and TRBJ1-2; TRBD1 agrees at 11 bases. The CDR3 is 14 amino acids. Germline assignment: CDR1 SGHDT and CDR2 YYEEEE. J gave up 8 bases and V 3 bases, and 6 bases lay outside the gene matches.

This chain uses TRBV5-1 with TRBJ2-7, with D possibly TRBD1 on 6 matching bases. This CDR3 comprises 13 residues. The ends were cut back, 3 bases at V and 3 bases at J, with 10 bases in the middle. Germline-derived CDR1 and CDR2 are SGHRS and YFSETQ. This CDR3 is CASSSGQSYEQYF. CDR3 in DNA: TGCGCCAGCAGCTCAGGACAGAGCTACGAGCAGTACTTC. Variable domain in full (rest from reference TRBV5-1 and TRBJ2-7): KAGVTQTPRYLIKTRGQQVTLSCSPISGHRSVSWYQQTPGQGLQFLFEYFSETQRNKGNFPGRFSGRQFSNSRSEMNVSTLELGDSALYLCASSSGQSYEQYFGPGTRLTVT.

This chain uses TRBV7-2 with TRBJ1-2; 8 nucleotides line up with TRBD1. V was clipped by 5 bases and J by 4 bases; unmatched bases: 12. The CDR3 contains 16 residues. CDR1 is SGHTA, CDR2 FQGNSA, per germline. The CDR3 region is CASSQDQGALGYGYTF. DNA of the CDR3: TGTGCCAGCAGCCAAGATCAGGGGGCGCTTGGCTATGGCTACACCTTC.

V and J are TRBV11-3 and TRBJ2-2; D is perhaps TRBD1 (6 bases). Deletions cut 5 bases from V and 5 bases from J, with 15 bases between. This CDR3 spans 15 amino acids. CDR1 and CDR2 from the germline V gene are SGHNT and YENEEA. CDR3 region: CASSRQAGDTGELFF. The CDR3 DNA reads TGTGCCAGCAGCCGCCAGGCAGGGGATACCGGGGAGCTGTTTTTT.

The chain employs TRBV30 and TRBJ1-2, with 7 bases identical to TRBD1. From germline, CDR1 is GTSNPN and CDR2 SVGIG (reference sequence). CDR3 length: 12 residues. The J segment lost 2 bases and the V segment lost 4 bases, leaving 1 base of the junction unmatched. For the CDR3, the DNA is TGTGCCTGGACAGGGGGGAACTATGGCTACACCTTC. Protein: CAWTGGNYGYTF.

The chain joins TRBV11-2 to TRBJ2-2; TRBD2 is a possible D gene (6 bases). The V end lost 4 bases, the J end lost 0 bases, and 18 bases lay between the germline ends. CDR3 length: 18 amino acids. CDR1 and CDR2 from the germline V gene are SGHAT and FQNNGV. Written as DNA, the CDR3 is TGTGCCAGCAGCTCGGCCCCCCCCTTAGCGGCGAACACCGGGGAGCTGTTTTTT. Residues: CASSSAPPLAANTGELFF.

V is TRBV30 and J is TRBJ1-5; tentatively, D is TRBD1 (5 bases). There are 15 residues in the CDR3. Per germline, CDR1 GTSNPN and CDR2 SVGIG (reference sequence). Trimming took 1 base from V and 7 from J, leaving 17 bases between them. As DNA, the CDR3 is TGTGCCTGGAGTGACTCGGGACTTGCCCTCCAGCCCCAGCATTTT. It specifies CAWSDSGLALQPQHF.

The rearrangement uses TRBV15 and TRBJ2-3, with 8 nucleotides matching TRBD2. The CDR3 sequence is 15 residues long. Germline V lookup: CDR1 LNHNV, CDR2 YYDKDF (reference sequence). The V gene end was trimmed by 0 bases and the J gene end by 6 bases; junction bases not matched to a gene: 5. The CDR3 spells CATSRDLSGEDTQYF. In nucleotides, the CDR3 is TGTGCCACCAGCAGAGATCTTAGCGGGGAGGATACGCAGTATTTT.

This clone was seen once. The chain carries TRBV6-1 and TRBJ2-7, with 10 bases that match TRBD2. The V and J ends lost 4 bases and 4 bases, in that order; junction bases with no gene match: 4. CDR3 size: 14 residues. The germline V gene encodes CDR1 MNHNS and CDR2 SASEGT. The DNA for the CDR3 is TGTGCCAGCAGTGCCCTAGCGGGAGTATACGAGCAGTACTTC. It specifies CASSALAGVYEQYF.